This T cell receptor (beta chain) appears in the sequencing data of a study of blood T cell repertoires in COVID-19. About the study: T cells, B-cell-depleted T cells, or PBMCs supplied cDNA or gDNA.

Per the germline V gene, CDR1 is SGHRS and CDR2 is YFSETQ. V lost 0 bases to trimming and J lost 6 bases, with 15 bases between them. The CDR3 has 15 residues. Using immunoSEQ multiplex PCR, the repertoire was profiled, and TCRdb retains in-frame clones only, with some absent. The repertoire holds about 200,000 clones, roughly 86% seen once, with less than 4.5% in the top ten. The TCR comes from a woman between 25 and 40 years old with acute COVID-19. The chain combines TRBV5-1 with TRBJ1-2, with D perhaps matching TRBD1 (6 bases). The material sequenced was PBMCs or T cells enriched from blood (not recorded which). CDR3 nucleotides: TGCGCCAGCAGCTTGGCCATTGGACAGCGCCATGGCTACACCTTC. This translates into CASSLAIGQRHGYTF.